This TCR beta chain was observed in a study of human T cells and chemical hapten exposure. Study-level background: Upper-back patches of 0.01% DPC were read at 6 days.

This clonotype showed up just a few times. The antigen is unknown. Whole-study findings and limits: There were significantly more large CDR3 similarity clusters among expanded TCRs than among controls.

Time point given: patch test 2, 6 weeks after DPC sensitization. Described treatment: therapeutic diphenylcyclopropenone sensitization with weekly scalp DPC. The authors' total RNA extraction used unfractionated whole blood. V was shortened by 6 bases and J by 6 bases, with 14 bases between the two germline ends. The CDR3 consists of 13 residues. Germline lookup yields CDR1 SNHLY and CDR2 FYNNEI. Authors' methods: There were a median of approximately 96,000 TCRs per sample, with a range from about 23,224 to 690,600. TCRdb redid the calling of the RACE reads with MiXCR, one entry per CDR3 protein. TCRdb assigned the V and J calls; the authors' analysis was not used. The top ten hold about 5.6% of the sample, which has about 350,000 distinct CDR3 sequences, around 6% seen once.

This chain links TRBV2 with TRBJ1-1, with D possibly matching TRBD1 (6 bases). Specimen: whole blood, collected in connection with sensitization to the hapten diphenylcyclopropenone (DPC). The clonotype was recovered from a woman under 30 with alopecia areata. Some clones in this sample may be carry-over from other donors' samples. The CDR3 nucleotides are TGTGCCAGCAGGGGTACAGGGCTTTCTGAAGCTTTCTTT. Its translation is CASRGTGLSEAFF.